This TCR beta chain appears in the sequencing data of a study of T cells in Graves' hyperthyroidism and ophthalmopathy. Study-wide results and caveats: Peripheral blood also featured most of the thyroid clonotypes expanded above 0.001.

RNA transcripts yielded amplified TCR beta CDR3 regions. HTBI primers were employed in a first-round RT-PCR of the TCR CDR3. TCRdb redid the calling of the multiplex PCR reads with MiXCR, one entry per CDR3 protein. The sample lists 650,000 to 800,000 distinct CDR3 sequences; 45% were seen once. Lactation, pregnancy, other autoimmune disease or uncontrolled infection excluded patients. Concerning this clonotype itself: Its antigen is unidentified.

V lost 4 bases and J lost 3; bases outside the gene matches: 8. CDR3 length equals 16 residues. The V gene's germline CDR1 is MGHDK and CDR2 SYGVNS. The chain employs TRBV25-1 and TRBJ1-2, with 10 bases lining up with TRBD1. Sequencing was done on a sample of peripheral blood or thyroid tissue (not recorded which). This receptor was obtained from an adult man with Graves' disease, either hyperthyroidism or ophthalmopathy (not recorded which). The CDR3 is CASSARGQGGDYGYTF. The CDR3 nucleotides read TGTGCCAGCAGTGCTCGTGGACAGGGGGGGGACTATGGCTACACCTTC.